These 28 T cell receptor delta chains share one sample of origin, sequenced in a study of gamma-delta T cells after stem cell transplantation. TCRdb ran CATT on the RT-PCR reads. The data contain around 760 delta-chain clones, more than 1% of them singletons. The sequenced material came from gamma-delta T cells. These receptors were collected from a human donor. It is not recorded whose cells these are; they may come from a transplant donor.

Note on this clone: The protein TCRdb lists belongs to a much larger clone and differs from this DNA's translation at residue 3, which points to a read error; the protein shown is made from the DNA. The genes are TRDV2 and TRDJ1; no clear D. The germline V gene encodes CDR1 GEAIGNYY and CDR2 EKD. The CDR3 consists of 21 residues. The CDR3 loop is CAYDTLPVESGWKRHTDKLIF. In nucleotides, the CDR3 is TGTGCCTATGACACCCTCCCCGTTGAGAGTGGGTGGAAACGCCACACCGATAAACTCATCTTT.

Details on this clone: The protein in TCRdb stems from a much larger clone and differs at residue 16 from this DNA's translation, likely a read error; here the protein is translated from the DNA. The chain combines TRDV2 with TRDJ1, with TRDD3 matching over 8 bases. Germline values: CDR1 GEAIGNYY, CDR2 EKD. The CDR3 has 18 amino acids. CDR3 sequence: CACDSVLGADTYTDKPIF. The CDR3 DNA is TGTGCCTGTGACAGTGTACTGGGGGCTGATACCTACACCGATAAACCCATCTTT.

By share, this clone ranks as hyperexpanded. Other DNA sequences in this specimen translate into the identical CDR3. J is TRDJ3 and V is TRDV2, with TRDD3 matching 12 bases. Germline V lookup: CDR1 GEAIGNYY, CDR2 EKD. V lost 0 bases and J lost 7; bases outside the gene matches: 12. This CDR3 comprises 20 residues. This chain's CDR3 is CACDTADLGDTHKDTRQMFF. The CDR3 DNA sequence: TGTGCCTGTGACACCGCAGACCTGGGGGATACGCATAAAGACACCCGACAGATGTTTTTC.

This clone came up a few times. This likely came from a read error, as a far larger clone is one base away. V and J are TRDV2 and TRDJ1; possible D gene TRDD3, 5 bases. Trimming cost V 0 bases and J 7 bases, with 17 bases left between them. CDR1 is GEAIGNYY and CDR2 is EKD in the germline V gene. This CDR3 spans 15 amino acids. The CDR3 DNA reads as TGTGCCTGTGACACCGCTGGGTCGAAAGGTGGTAAACTCATCTTT. Protein: CACDTAGSKGGKLIF.

This clone is medium-sized by share. With a much larger clone just one base away, this may be a read error. The chain links TRDV2 to TRDJ1; 7 bases are shared with TRDD3. V lost 0 bases to trimming and J lost 0 bases; unmatched junction nucleotides: 9. Germline V CDR1 and CDR2: GEAIGNYY, EKD. The CDR3 totals 17 residues. CDR3 nucleotides: TGTGCCTGTGACACCGTCTGGGGGCCTCAACACACCGATAAACTCATCTTT. As protein: CACDTVWGPQHTDKLIF.

This clone is labeled as large. The chain is built from TRDV2 and TRDJ1; 13 nucleotides agree with TRDD3. Trimming cost V 0 bases and J 0 bases; bases outside gene matches: 9. This CDR3 is built from 19 residues. The germline CDR1 and CDR2 sequences are GEAIGNYY and EKD. The CDR3 sequence: CACDTVKTGGYAYTDKLIF. In DNA, the CDR3 is TGTGCCTGTGACACCGTTAAAACTGGGGGATACGCATACACCGATAAACTCATCTTT.

This clone has more than one count but fewer than ten. TCRdb assigns this DNA the protein of a much larger clone, which departs from its translation at residue 14; this likely reflects a read error, and the protein shown comes from translating the DNA. The chain couples TRDV2 to TRDJ1; TRDD3 aligns across 13 bases. Germline values: CDR1 GEAIGNYY, CDR2 EKD. CDR3 length: 17 amino acids. The CDR3 reads CACDAVLGDTRTDRLIF. The CDR3 DNA is TGTGCCTGTGACGCCGTACTGGGGGATACGCGAACCGATAGACTCATCTTT.

This clone was counted between two and nine times. TCRdb's listed protein matches a much larger clone and diverges from this DNA's translation at residue 4, likely through a read error; the protein shown comes from the DNA. The chain joins TRDV2 to TRDJ1; 7 bases match TRDD3. CDR1 is GEAIGNYY and CDR2 is EKD in the germline V gene. This CDR3 is 17 amino acids long. The DNA for the CDR3 is TGTGCCTGTGGCACCGTCTGGGGGTCTCAACACACCGATAAACTCATCTTT. Translation gives CACGTVWGSQHTDKLIF.

The sample holds one count of this clone. This may arise from a read error, as a much more abundant clone is one base away. No V gene was called, though TRDJ1 was called as the J gene; the DNA was not compared with TRDD3, the D call given in the table. The CDR3 length is 25 residues. The CDR3 region is CALGLDPGKAFLKYWGWGDTDKLIF. CDR3 sequence (DNA): TGTGCTCTTGGGCTAGACCCGGGCAAGGCCTTTCTCAAGTACTGGGGTTGGGGGGACACCGATAAACTCATCTTT.

With respect to this clone: With a far larger clone one base away, a read error is the likely cause. Other DNA sequences in this sample translate to the same CDR3. J is TRDJ3 and V is TRDV2; TRDD3 matches 7 bases. CDR3 length: 21 amino acids. V was clipped by 3 bases and J by 0 bases; unmatched bases: 16. From germline, CDR1 is GEAIGNYY and CDR2 EKD. The CDR3 DNA reads as TGTGCCTGTGACCCCGCGGAGGCTGGAGGATACGGCTCCTGGGACACCCGACAGATGTTTTTC. Its translation is CACDPAEAGGYGSWDTRQMFF.

With regard to this clone: The protein recorded in TCRdb matches a much larger clone and deviates from this DNA's translation at residue 14, suggesting a read error; the protein here is obtained by translating the DNA. This sequence joins TRDV2 and TRDJ1, with TRDD2 matching over 7 bases. Per the germline V gene, CDR1 is GEAIGNYY and CDR2 is EKD. This CDR3 is 18 amino acids long. The CDR3 here is CACDTLSYSTTYTGKLIF. CDR3 coding DNA: TGTGCCTGTGACACCCTTTCCTACTCGACTACCTACACCGGTAAACTCATCTTT.

By its share, this clone is large (0.1 to 1%). The CDR3 is CACDTWGIKNDKLIF. The CDR3 bases are TGTGCCTGTGACACCTGGGGGATAAAAAACGATAAACTCATCTTT. The rearrangement joins TRDV2 to TRDJ1, with 9 positions matching TRDD3. Germline CDR1 reads GEAIGNYY; CDR2 reads EKD. The CDR3 covers 15 residues. Trimming cost V 0 bases and J 4 bases; bases outside gene matches: 5.

With regard to this clone: The protein given by TCRdb reflects a much larger clone and differs at residue 12 from this DNA's translation, likely from a read error; the protein shown is the DNA's translation. The chain links TRDV2 to TRDJ1; D unresolved. Germline V gene data show CDR1 as GEAIGNYY and CDR2 as EKD. This CDR3 is 15 amino acids long. The CDR3 DNA is TGTGCCTGTGACACAGTCGGAGGCCACCCCGATAACCTCATCTTT. Translation: CACDTVGGHPDNLIF.

This clone has only a few counts. Translating this DNA gives a protein that differs at residue 3 from the TCRdb one, which belongs to a much larger clone; a read error is likely, and the protein shown is this translation. The V and J genes are TRDV2 and TRDJ3, with 9 bases fitting TRDD3. Germline CDR1 and CDR2: GEAIGNYY and EKD. The CDR3 has 20 amino acids. Here the CDR3 DNA reads TGTGCCCGTGACGGTACTGGGGGAGGATCCCCCACCTGGGACACCCGACAGATGTTTTTC. Its translation: CARDGTGGGSPTWDTRQMFF.

V is TRDV2 and J is TRDJ1; 8 bases are a match to TRDD3. Germline V CDR1 and CDR2: GEAIGNYY, EKD. Unmatched junction bases numbered 6, after V lost 0 bases and J lost 1 base. The CDR3 has 16 amino acids. In DNA, the CDR3 is TGTGCCTGTGACACCGTCGGGGATACTTTCACCGATAAACTCATCTTT. Its protein product is CACDTVGDTFTDKLIF.

Judged by abundance, this clone is large. The J gene is TRDJ1, the V gene TRDV2; 7 bases match TRDD3. The junction had 17 bases not matched to a gene; V was cut back by 2 bases and J by 0 bases. The CDR3 is 19 amino acids. Per the germline V gene, CDR1 is GEAIGNYY and CDR2 is EKD. The CDR3 DNA reads TGTGCCTGTGACATCTTTATTCCCCAATACTGGGGTTACACCGATAAACTCATCTTT. Its protein is CACDIFIPQYWGYTDKLIF.

The chain has TRDV2 and TRDJ1; 10 nucleotides match TRDD3. The J gene was missing in TCRdb and was found by matching the end of the DNA to germline. The CDR3 has 19 amino acids. The ends lost 0 bases at V and 3 bases at J; junction bases unmatched: 15. The germline V gene has CDR1 GEAIGNYY and CDR2 EKD. In DNA form, the CDR3 reads TGTGCCTGTGACACCGGAAGGGGGATACGTTCAACTTGGGCCGATAAACTCATCTTT. Translating it yields CACDTGRGIRSTWADKLIF.

In this sample, this clone turned up a few times. With a far larger clone one base away, a read error is the likely cause. Other DNA sequences from this sample encode an identical CDR3 as well. The V gene is TRDV2, the J gene TRDJ1; 10 nucleotides line up with TRDD3. The CDR3 is 17 amino acids. Germline CDR1 GEAIGNYY, CDR2 EKD. V dropped 7 bases and J dropped 0; count of bases not matched to a gene: 13. CDR3 bases: TGTGCCTGCGACCACGTGGGTACTGGGGGATACACCGATAAACTCATCTTT. It specifies CACDHVGTGGYTDKLIF.

This clone has a handful of counts. The protein TCRdb lists belongs to a much larger clone and differs from this DNA's translation at residue 10, which points to a read error; the protein shown is made from the DNA. The chain recombines TRDV2 with TRDJ1; D perhaps matches TRDD3 (5 bases). Germline V CDR1 and CDR2: GEAIGNYY, EKD. The CDR3 runs 14 residues. Trimming cost V 3 bases and J 6 bases, with 16 bases left between them. DNA of the CDR3: TGTGCCTGTGACCTGATACCAGTACCCAATAAACTCATCTTT. Translating gives CACDLIPVPNKLIF.

In its sample, this clone was seen a few times. The V gene is TRDV2, the J gene TRDJ1; TRDD3 matches at 12 bases. The ends lost 3 bases at V and 2 bases at J; junction bases unmatched: 6. The CDR3 covers 16 residues. CDR1 is GEAIGNYY, CDR2 EKD, per germline. Written as DNA, the CDR3 is TGTGCCTGTGACGAGTTACTGGGGGATACAACCGATAAACTCATCTTT. It yields the protein CACDELLGDTTDKLIF.

This clone was seen a few times. This DNA translates differently at residue 5 from the TCRdb protein, which is that of a much larger clone; a read error is likely, and the protein shown is the DNA's own translation. The CDR3 here is CACDAVGGHPDKLIF. CDR3 DNA sequence: TGTGCCTGTGACGCAGTCGGAGGCCACCCCGATAAACTCATCTTT. The V gene is TRDV2, the J gene TRDJ1; D not certain. Trimming shortened V by 3 bases and J by 3 bases, and 16 bases separated the two germline ends. In germline, CDR1 is GEAIGNYY, CDR2 EKD. This CDR3 is built from 15 residues.

A remark on this clone: TCRdb's protein, taken from a much larger clone, differs from this DNA's translation at residue 11, likely owing to a read error; the protein displayed comes from the DNA. The V call is TRDV2, the J call TRDJ3, with D possibly being TRDD3 (5 bases). Germline CDR1 reads GEAIGNYY; CDR2 reads EKD. V gave up 0 bases and J gave up 0 bases, with 17 bases separating them. The CDR3 extends over 20 amino acids. The CDR3 here is CACDTGGFLPDSWDTRQMFF. The CDR3 region has the DNA TGTGCCTGTGACACCGGGGGGTTTCTCCCGGACTCCTGGGACACCCGACAGATGTTTTTC.

This chain joins TRDV2 and TRDJ1, with TRDD3 matching 11 bases. Germline CDR1 GEAIGNYY, CDR2 EKD. Trimming at V came to 0 bases and at J to 10 bases, leaving 15 bases not matched to a gene. The length of the CDR3 is 17 residues. The CDR3 is CACDTLLGGYANVGLIF. CDR3 DNA sequence: TGTGCCTGTGACACCCTACTTGGGGGATACGCTAATGTGGGACTCATCTTT.

This clone was observed a few times. A single base is all that separates this from a far larger clone, so a read error is likely. V is TRDV2 and J is TRDJ1; 8 bases line up with TRDD3. Germline V gene sequence: CDR1 GEAIGNYY, CDR2 EKD. J gave up 0 bases and V 8 bases, and 7 bases lay outside the gene matches. CDR3 size: 14 residues. This CDR3 reads CASGKLGDTDKLIF. The CDR3 DNA reads as TGTGCCTCTGGCAAACTGGGGGACACCGATAAACTCATCTTT.

This clone was seen a handful of times. TCRdb records a much larger clone's protein for this DNA, with a difference at residue 5 that likely arises from a read error; the protein given is the translation of the DNA. J is TRDJ1 and V is TRDV2; D may be TRDD3 (6 bases). The CDR3 consists of 15 residues. V lost 3 bases and J lost 0, with 13 bases in between. Germline V gene data show CDR1 as GEAIGNYY and CDR2 as EKD. As DNA, the CDR3 is TGTGCCTGTGACGCCCTGGGGACCCACACCGATAAACTCATCTTT. Translation gives CACDALGTHTDKLIF.

In the case of this clone: TCRdb attributes to this sequence the protein of a much larger clone, which differs from the DNA translation at residue 3; a read error is likely, and the protein displayed is translated from the DNA. V gene TRDV2 combines with J gene TRDJ1; TRDD3 matches at 9 bases. CDR3 length: 18 residues. Germline V gene sequence: CDR1 GEAIGNYY, CDR2 EKD. DNA for the CDR3: TGTGCCCGTGACACCATACCTACTGGGGGACTGTACACCGATAAACTCATCTTT. As protein: CARDTIPTGGLYTDKLIF.

As regards this clone: Only one base separates this from a far larger clonotype, so it likely reflects a read error. The sample holds other DNA sequences that translate to the same CDR3. V gene TRDV2 combines with J gene TRDJ3; TRDD3 agrees at 12 bases. Germline CDR1 GEAIGNYY, CDR2 EKD. The CDR3 extends over 21 amino acids. V shed 3 bases, J shed 0 bases, and the junction held 11 bases outside the gene matches. The chain's CDR3 is CACDPAEAGGYGSWDTRQMFF. Here the CDR3 DNA reads TGTGCCTGTGACCCAGCGGAGGCTGGGGGATACGGCTCCTGGGACACCCGACAGATGTTTTTC.

This clone has only a few counts. This likely traces to a read error, being one base from a far larger clone. At the DNA level, this CDR3 is encoded by other sequences in the same sample as well. This chain connects TRDV2 to TRDJ1, with 8 bases lining up with TRDD3. The germline V gene encodes CDR1 GEAIGNYY and CDR2 EKD. With V trimmed by 4 bases and J by 2 bases, 11 bases remained unmatched. This CDR3 spans 16 amino acids. The CDR3 region is CACDLLGAQYTDKLIF. In DNA, the CDR3 is TGTGCCTGTGATTTACTGGGGGCTCAGTATACCGATAAACTCATCTTT.